The 16 T cell receptor beta chains below all came from one sample that was sequenced in a study of cytomegalovirus exposure and HLA in healthy donors. Primers included in the PCR were 60 Vbeta and 13 Jbeta primers. The data were produced by immunoSEQ multiplex PCR, yet TCRdb's version contains in-frame clones alone and is incomplete. The table includes 95,000 to 150,000 clones, more than 55% detected once. Sequencing was performed on PBMCs. The source of these receptors is a man aged 18 to 29 in good health and CMV-seronegative.

This clone has just a few counts. The J gene is TRBJ2-7, the V gene TRBV29-1; 7 positions match TRBD2. Germline V gene data show CDR1 as SQVTM and CDR2 as ANQGSEA. CDR3 length: 14 amino acids. The trim removed 7 bases at V and 0 bases at J, leaving 9 bases unmatched. The CDR3 DNA is TGCAGCGCCCAACTAGCGCTTAGCTCCTACGAGCAGTACTTC. Translated: CSAQLALSSYEQYF.

This clone is a singleton in its sample. The rearrangement links TRBV7-6 to TRBJ2-5; 10 bases agree with TRBD2. The J call may be wrong; the DNA end is better matched by TRBJ2-7. This CDR3 is built from 17 residues. CDR1 and CDR2 (germline): SGHVS, FNYEAQ. CDR3 region: CASSLGTPAGGPHEQYF. As DNA, the CDR3 is TGTGCCAGCAGCTTAGGGACTCCAGCGGGAGGGCCCCACGAGCAGTACTTC.

This chain links TRBV6-6 with TRBJ2-2; D is unclear. Trimming removed 0 bases at V and 4 bases at J, with 6 bases between. Germline loops: CDR1 MNHNY, CDR2 SVGAGI (reference sequence). This CDR3 is built from 14 residues. The chain's CDR3 is CASSYSRSTGELFF. DNA for the CDR3: TGTGCCAGCAGTTACTCGAGGAGCACCGGGGAGCTGTTTTTT.

The chain is built from TRBV18 and TRBJ1-2; the D gene is possibly TRBD1 (5 bases). CDR3 length: 13 amino acids. Trimming removed 3 bases at V and 3 bases at J, with 8 bases between. Germline CDR1 and CDR2: KGHSH and LQKENI. The DNA for the CDR3 is TGTGCCAGCTCACCCCGACAGCACTATGGCTACACCTTC. Translation: CASSPRQHYGYTF. The full variable domain, with the rest looked up from reference TRBV18 and TRBJ1-2, is NAGVMQNPRHLVRRRGQEARLRCSPMKGHSHVYWYRQLPEEGLKFMVYLQKENIIDESGMPKERFSAEFPKEGPSILRIQQVVRGDSAAYFCASSPRQHYGYTFGSGTRLTVV.

This clone has only a few counts. This sequence joins TRBV14 and TRBJ2-6; 7 bases fit TRBD1. The CDR3 has 16 amino acids. V lost 4 bases to trimming and J lost 4 bases; unmatched junction nucleotides: 7. In germline, CDR1 is SGHDN, CDR2 FVKESK. CDR3 sequence: CASSRETGVGANVLTF. The CDR3 DNA reads TGTGCCAGCAGCCGGGAAACAGGGGTCGGGGCCAACGTCCTGACTTTC.

V is TRBV4-1 and J is TRBJ2-3; TRBD2 agrees at 10 bases. This CDR3 spans 17 amino acids. The V segment lost 0 bases and the J segment 3 bases; nucleotides outside the gene matches: 6. Per germline, CDR1 MGHRA and CDR2 YSYEKL. CDR3 sequence (DNA): TGCGCCAGCAGCCAAGAAGGAAGCGGGGGGGCAACAGATACGCAGTATTTT. Protein product: CASSQEGSGGATDTQYF.

The CDR3 sequence is CASSFERSTDTQYF. Written as DNA, the CDR3 is TGTGCCAGCAGCTTTGAGCGGTCCACAGATACGCAGTATTTT. This chain connects TRBV5-4 to TRBJ2-3; D might be TRBD2 (5 bases). CDR1 and CDR2 from the germline V gene are SGHNT and YYREEE (reference sequence). CDR3 length: 14 residues. V was clipped by 2 bases and J by 2 bases, with 9 bases between them.

The chain couples TRBV29-1 to TRBJ1-1; D may be TRBD1 (6 bases). This CDR3 is 13 amino acids long. V was pared by 8 bases and J by 6 bases, with 19 bases between. Germline V lookup: CDR1 SQVTM, CDR2 ANQGSEA. The CDR3 loop reads CSMRGGALPEAFF. The CDR3, as DNA: TGCAGCATGCGGGGGGGCGCTTTGCCTGAAGCTTTCTTT.

This clone occurred a few times. V and J are TRBV11-2 and TRBJ2-7; a weak D match, TRBD1 (5 bases). CDR3 length equals 14 residues. The germline gives CDR1 SGHAT, CDR2 FQNNGV. V was clipped by 5 bases and J by 2 bases, with 13 bases between them. The CDR3 region is CASSPVDITYEQYF. CDR3 coding DNA: TGTGCCAGCAGCCCCGTGGACATTACCTACGAGCAGTACTTC.

The rearrangement uses TRBV5-1 and TRBJ1-1, with 10 positions matching TRBD1. The CDR3 covers 15 residues. Losses at the gene ends were 4 bases for V and 2 bases for J; bases not matched to a gene: 5. Germline V lookup: CDR1 SGHRS, CDR2 YFSETQ. CDR3 in DNA: TGCGCCAGCAGCCTACCGACAGGGGGCAACACTGAAGCTTTCTTT. Protein: CASSLPTGGNTEAFF.

The genes are TRBV5-1 and TRBJ1-2; 8 nucleotides align to TRBD1. The junction had 5 bases not matched to a gene; V was cut back by 3 bases and J by 4 bases. This CDR3 contains 14 residues. CDR1 SGHRS and CDR2 YFSETQ come from the germline V gene. The CDR3 DNA reads as TGCGCCAGCAGCTCGGGACAGGCTTCCTATGGCTACACCTTC. Translated, it gives CASSSGQASYGYTF.

The gene calls are TRBV18 and TRBJ1-1; D gene ambiguous. CDR1 is KGHSH, CDR2 LQKENI, per germline. The CDR3 loop spans 13 amino acids. With 2 bases removed from V and 11 bases from J, the gap between germline ends came to 15 bases. DNA of the CDR3: TGTGCCAGCTCACCAAGGCTCCAGGTTGGGGCTTTCTTT. It specifies CASSPRLQVGAFF.

The J gene is TRBJ2-1, the V gene TRBV27, with D possibly being TRBD1 (5 bases). Between the trimmed V and J ends, which lost 6 bases and 0 bases, there was a span of 9 bases. The CDR3 has 14 residues. From germline, CDR1 is MNHEY and CDR2 SMNVEV (reference sequence). The CDR3 nucleotides read TGTGCCAGCAGGTACAGGAGCTCCTACAATGAGCAGTTCTTC. This sequence encodes CASRYRSSYNEQFF.

This chain uses TRBV10-2 with TRBJ2-5; TRBD2 might be the D (5 bases). V gave up 10 bases and J gave up 0 bases, with 18 bases separating them. This CDR3 contains 15 residues. Germline V gives CDR1 WSHSY, CDR2 SAAADI. CDR3: CATSRTSPYQETQYF. CDR3 DNA sequence: TGCGCCACCTCTCGGACTTCACCGTACCAAGAGACCCAGTACTTC.

This clone was observed once. The V gene is TRBV7-2, the J gene TRBJ2-1; D not certain. Trimming removed 4 bases at V and 8 bases at J, with 12 bases between. Germline loops: CDR1 SGHTA, CDR2 FQGNSA. This CDR3 is built from 13 residues. The CDR3 bases are TGTGCCAGCAGCTCCGCCTTCCCGGATGAGCAGTTCTTC. This encodes CASSSAFPDEQFF.

A remark on this clone: A read error may account for a junction end that differs from germline. The gene calls are TRBV25-1 and TRBJ1-2; D is undetermined. The germline V gene encodes CDR1 MGHDK and CDR2 SYGVNS. The CDR3 has 12 residues. For the CDR3, the DNA is TGTGCCAGCAGTGGGGCTAACTGTGGCTACACCTTC. This encodes CASSGANCGYTF.